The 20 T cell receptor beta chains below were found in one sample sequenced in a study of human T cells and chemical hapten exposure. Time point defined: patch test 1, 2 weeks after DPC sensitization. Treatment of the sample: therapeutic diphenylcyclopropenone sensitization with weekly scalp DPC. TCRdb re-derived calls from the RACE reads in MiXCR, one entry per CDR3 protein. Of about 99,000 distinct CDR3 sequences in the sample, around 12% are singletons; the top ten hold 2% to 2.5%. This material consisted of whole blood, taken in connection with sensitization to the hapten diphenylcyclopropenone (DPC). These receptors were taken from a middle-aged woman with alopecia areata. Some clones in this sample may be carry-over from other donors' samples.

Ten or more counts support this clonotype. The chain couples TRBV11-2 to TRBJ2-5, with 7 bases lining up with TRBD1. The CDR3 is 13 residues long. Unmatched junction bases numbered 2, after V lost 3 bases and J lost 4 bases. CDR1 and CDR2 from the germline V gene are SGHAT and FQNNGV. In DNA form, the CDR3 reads TGTGCCAGCAGCTTCAACAGGGGAGAGACCCAGTACTTC. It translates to CASSFNRGETQYF.

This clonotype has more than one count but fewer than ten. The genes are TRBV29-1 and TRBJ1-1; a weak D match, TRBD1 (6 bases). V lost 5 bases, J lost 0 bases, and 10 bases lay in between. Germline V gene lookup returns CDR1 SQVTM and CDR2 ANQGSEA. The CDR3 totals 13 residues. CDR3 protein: CSVLAGVNTEAFF. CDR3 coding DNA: TGCAGCGTTTTAGCAGGGGTGAACACTGAAGCTTTCTTT.

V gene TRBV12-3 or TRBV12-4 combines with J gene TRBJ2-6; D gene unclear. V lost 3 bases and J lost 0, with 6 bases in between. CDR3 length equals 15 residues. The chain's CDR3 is CASSFGRSGANVLTF. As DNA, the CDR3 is TGTGCCAGCAGTTTCGGCCGCTCTGGGGCCAACGTCCTGACTTTC.

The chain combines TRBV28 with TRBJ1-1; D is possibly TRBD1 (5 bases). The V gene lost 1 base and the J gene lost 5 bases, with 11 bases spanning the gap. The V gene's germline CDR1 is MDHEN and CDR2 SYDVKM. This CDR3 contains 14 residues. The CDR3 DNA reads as TGTGCCAGCAGTTTATCCCCCCGGGGGACTGAAGCTTTCTTT. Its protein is CASSLSPRGTEAFF. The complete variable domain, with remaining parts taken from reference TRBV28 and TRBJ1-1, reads DVKVTQSSRYLVKRTGEKVFLECVQDMDHENMFWYRQDPGLGLRLIYFSYDVKMKEKGDIPEGYSVSREKKERFSLILESASTNQTSMYLCASSLSPRGTEAFFGQGTRLTVV.

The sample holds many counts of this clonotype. The CDR3 coding sequence is TGTGCCAGCAGCGGGGTAGCGGGAAGCTCCTACGAGCAGTACTTC. It translates to CASSGVAGSSYEQYF. V is TRBV5-4 and J is TRBJ2-7; 8 positions match TRBD2. V gave up 4 bases and J gave up 0 bases; unmatched junction bases: 6. This CDR3 spans 15 amino acids. Germline CDR1 reads SGHNT; CDR2 reads YYREEE (reference sequence).

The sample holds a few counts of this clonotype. In DNA form, the CDR3 reads TGTGCCAGCAGCTTGTCCCCTAGTTATGGCTACACCTTC. It encodes CASSLSPSYGYTF. The V call is TRBV11-2, the J call TRBJ1-2; D is unresolved. Germline values: CDR1 SGHAT, CDR2 FQNNGV. The CDR3 is 13 residues long. The V end lost 3 bases, the J end lost 5 bases, and 10 bases lay between the germline ends.

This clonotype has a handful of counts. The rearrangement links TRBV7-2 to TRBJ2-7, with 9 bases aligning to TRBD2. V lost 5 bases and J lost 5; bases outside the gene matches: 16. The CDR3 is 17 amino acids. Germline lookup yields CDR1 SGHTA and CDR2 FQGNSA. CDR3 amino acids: CASSLEVLGLARNEQYF. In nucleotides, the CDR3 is TGTGCCAGCAGCCTGGAGGTACTTGGACTAGCGAGGAACGAGCAGTACTTC. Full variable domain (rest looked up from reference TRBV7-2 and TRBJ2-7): GAGVSQSPSNKVTEKGKDVELRCDPISGHTALYWYRQSLGQGLEFLIYFQGNSAPDKSGLPSDRFSAERTGGSVSTLTIQRTQQEDSAVYLCASSLEVLGLARNEQYFGPGTRLTVT.

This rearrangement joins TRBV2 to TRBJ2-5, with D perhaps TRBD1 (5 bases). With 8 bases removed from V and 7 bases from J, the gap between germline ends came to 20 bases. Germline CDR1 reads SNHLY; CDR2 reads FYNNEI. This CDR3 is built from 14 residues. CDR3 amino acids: CASAGGAQKGTQYF. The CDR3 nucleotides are TGTGCCAGCGCCGGTGGGGCGCAGAAGGGGACCCAGTACTTC.

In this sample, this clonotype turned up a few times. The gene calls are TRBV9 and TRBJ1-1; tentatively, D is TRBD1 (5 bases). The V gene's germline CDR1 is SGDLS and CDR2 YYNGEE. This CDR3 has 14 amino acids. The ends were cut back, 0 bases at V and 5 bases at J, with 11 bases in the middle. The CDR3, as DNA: TGTGCCAGCAGCGTAGGAACAGGACAAACTGAAGCTTTCTTT. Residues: CASSVGTGQTEAFF.

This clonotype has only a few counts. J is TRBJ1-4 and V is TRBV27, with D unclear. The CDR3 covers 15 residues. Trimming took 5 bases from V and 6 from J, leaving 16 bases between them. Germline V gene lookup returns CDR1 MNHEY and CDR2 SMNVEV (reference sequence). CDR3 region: CASSPSGLLYEKLFF. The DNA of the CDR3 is TGTGCCAGCAGTCCGTCCGGGTTACTGTATGAAAAACTGTTTTTT.

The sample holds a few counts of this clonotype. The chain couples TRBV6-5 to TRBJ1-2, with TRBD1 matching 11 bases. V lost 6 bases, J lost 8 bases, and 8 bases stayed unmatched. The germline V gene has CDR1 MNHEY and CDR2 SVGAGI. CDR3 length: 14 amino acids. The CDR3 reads CASSLGTGGSGYTF. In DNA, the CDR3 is TGTGCCAGCAGCCTAGGGACAGGGGGATCAGGCTACACCTTC.

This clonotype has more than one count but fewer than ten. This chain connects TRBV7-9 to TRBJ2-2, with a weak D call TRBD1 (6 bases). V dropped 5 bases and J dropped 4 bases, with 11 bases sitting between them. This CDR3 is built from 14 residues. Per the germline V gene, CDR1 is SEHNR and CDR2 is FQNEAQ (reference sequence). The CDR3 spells CASSLDSPTGELFF. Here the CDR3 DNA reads TGTGCCAGCAGCCTGGACAGTCCCACCGGGGAGCTGTTTTTT.

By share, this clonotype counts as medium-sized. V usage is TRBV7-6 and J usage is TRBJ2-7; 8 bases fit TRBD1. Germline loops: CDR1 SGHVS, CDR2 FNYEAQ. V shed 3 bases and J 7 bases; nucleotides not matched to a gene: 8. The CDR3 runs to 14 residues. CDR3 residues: CASSFWQGADEQYF. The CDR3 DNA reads TGTGCCAGCAGCTTCTGGCAGGGGGCGGATGAGCAGTACTTC.

The CDR3 spells CASSTEGYEQYF. The CDR3 DNA follows: TGTGCCAGCAGCACCGAAGGCTACGAGCAGTACTTC. The chain joins TRBV3-1 to TRBJ2-7; no firm D call. Trimming removed 5 bases from V and 3 bases from J, with 8 bases in between. The CDR3 runs to 12 residues. Germline CDR1 reads LGHDT; CDR2 reads YNNKEL (reference sequence).

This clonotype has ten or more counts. The CDR3 sequence: CASSLKISSYNEQFF. The CDR3 DNA sequence: TGTGCCAGCAGCTTGAAGATAAGCTCCTACAATGAGCAGTTCTTC. The rearrangement uses TRBV5-4 and TRBJ2-1; D gene unclear. This CDR3 has 15 amino acids. The germline V gene has CDR1 SGHNT and CDR2 YYREEE (reference sequence). V lost 1 base and J 0 bases, leaving 8 bases between the germline ends.

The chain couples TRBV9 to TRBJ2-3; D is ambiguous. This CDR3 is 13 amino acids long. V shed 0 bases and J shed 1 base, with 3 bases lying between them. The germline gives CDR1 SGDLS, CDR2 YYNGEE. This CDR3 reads CASSVDGTDTQYF. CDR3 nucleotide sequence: TGTGCCAGCAGCGTAGACGGCACAGATACGCAGTATTTT.

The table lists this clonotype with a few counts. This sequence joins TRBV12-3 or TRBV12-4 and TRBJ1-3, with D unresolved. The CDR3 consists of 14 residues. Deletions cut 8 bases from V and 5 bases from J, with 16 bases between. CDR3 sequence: CASGLVGERNTIYF. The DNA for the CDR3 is TGTGCCAGCGGTCTGGTCGGGGAACGAAACACCATATATTTT.

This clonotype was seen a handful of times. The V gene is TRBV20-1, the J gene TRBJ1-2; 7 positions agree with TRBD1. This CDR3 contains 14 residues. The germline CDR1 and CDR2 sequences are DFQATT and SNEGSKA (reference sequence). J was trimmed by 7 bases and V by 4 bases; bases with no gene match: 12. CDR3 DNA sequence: TGCAGTGCTAAACGGACAGGAAGCGAATCTGGCTACACCTTC. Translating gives CSAKRTGSESGYTF.

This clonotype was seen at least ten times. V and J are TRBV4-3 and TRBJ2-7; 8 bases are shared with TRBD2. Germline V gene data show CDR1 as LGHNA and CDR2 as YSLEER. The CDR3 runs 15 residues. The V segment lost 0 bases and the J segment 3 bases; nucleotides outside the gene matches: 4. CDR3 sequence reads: CASSQDRGTSYEQYF. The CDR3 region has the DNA TGCGCCAGCAGCCAAGACCGGGGGACTAGCTACGAGCAGTACTTC.

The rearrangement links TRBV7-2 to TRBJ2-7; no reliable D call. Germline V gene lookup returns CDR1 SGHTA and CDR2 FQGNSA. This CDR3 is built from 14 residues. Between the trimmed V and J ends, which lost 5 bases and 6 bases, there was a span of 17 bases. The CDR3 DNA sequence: TGTGCCAGCAGCCGCGACTGGGGTAGTGGCGAGCAGTACTTC. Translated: CASSRDWGSGEQYF.